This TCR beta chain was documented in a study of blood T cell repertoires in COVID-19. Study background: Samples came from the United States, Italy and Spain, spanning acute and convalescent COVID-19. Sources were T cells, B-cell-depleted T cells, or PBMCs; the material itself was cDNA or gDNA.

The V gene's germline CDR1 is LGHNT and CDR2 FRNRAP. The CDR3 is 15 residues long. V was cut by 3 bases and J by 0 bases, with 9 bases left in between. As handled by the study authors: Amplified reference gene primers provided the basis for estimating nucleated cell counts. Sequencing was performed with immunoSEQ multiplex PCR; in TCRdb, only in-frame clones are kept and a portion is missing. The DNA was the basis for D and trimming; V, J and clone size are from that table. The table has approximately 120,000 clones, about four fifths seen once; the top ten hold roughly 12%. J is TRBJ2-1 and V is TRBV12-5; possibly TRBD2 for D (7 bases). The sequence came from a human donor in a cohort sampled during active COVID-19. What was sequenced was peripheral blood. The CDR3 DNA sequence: TGTGCTAGTGGTTTCGGGGGGCCCTCCTACAATGAGCAGTTCTTC. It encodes CASGFGGPSYNEQFF.